The 12 T cell receptor beta chains reported below all come from one sample, sequenced in a study of blood T cell repertoires in COVID-19. The method was immunoSEQ multiplex PCR; TCRdb's version includes in-frame clones alone and lacks a portion of them. Of about 140,000 clones in the sample, about 82% were seen once. Sequences were obtained from peripheral blood. The receptors originated from a man aged 45 to 65 with acute or convalescent COVID-19.

This clone has a single count. The gene calls are TRBV9 and TRBJ2-7; 10 bases map to TRBD1. With V trimmed by 4 bases and J by 2 bases, 6 bases remained unmatched. CDR1 and CDR2 (germline): SGDLS, YYNGEE. CDR3 length: 15 amino acids. This CDR3 reads CASSPSGTGAYEQYF. Here the CDR3 DNA reads TGTGCCAGCAGCCCCTCCGGGACAGGGGCCTACGAGCAGTACTTC.

This chain connects TRBV2 to TRBJ1-6, with D possibly being TRBD1 (6 bases). V was cut by 7 bases and J by 5 bases, with 18 bases left in between. Looked up from germline, CDR1 is SNHLY and CDR2 is FYNNEI. The CDR3 loop spans 16 amino acids. The CDR3 spells CASNFGGPDNNSPLHF. The CDR3, as DNA: TGTGCCAGCAACTTCGGGGGGCCGGACAATAATTCACCCCTCCACTTT.

The sample holds a few counts of this clone. The chain couples TRBV30 to TRBJ1-6; weak D call: TRBD1 (5 bases). This CDR3 is built from 13 residues. From germline, CDR1 is GTSNPN and CDR2 SVGIG (reference sequence). Trimming removed 2 bases from V and 7 bases from J, with 9 bases in between. The CDR3 is CAWSPRQNSPLHF. The CDR3 DNA sequence: TGTGCCTGGAGTCCAAGACAGAATTCACCCCTCCACTTT.

This clone was observed a handful of times. V is TRBV7-9 and J is TRBJ1-2, with 10 positions matching TRBD1. V lost 1 base to trimming and J lost 4 bases; unmatched junction nucleotides: 0. The germline CDR1 and CDR2 sequences are SEHNR and FQNEAQ (reference sequence). The CDR3 has 14 amino acids. The CDR3 DNA reads TGTGCCAGCAGCTTAGGGACAGGGGGCTATGGCTACACCTTC. Amino acids: CASSLGTGGYGYTF.

This sequence joins TRBV19 and TRBJ2-1, with TRBD1 as a possible D gene (5 bases). The germline gives CDR1 LNHDA, CDR2 SQIVND (reference sequence). V was cut by 5 bases and J by 7 bases, with 15 bases left in between. This CDR3 contains 14 residues. The CDR3 sequence: CASSPGHSGNEQFF. CDR3 DNA: TGTGCCAGTAGTCCCGGACACTCCGGGAATGAGCAGTTCTTC.

The rearrangement uses TRBV4-1 and TRBJ1-5, with TRBD1 as a possible D gene (5 bases). V lost 0 bases, J lost 5 bases, and 8 bases lay in between. Germline V CDR1 and CDR2: MGHRA, YSYEKL. This CDR3 is built from 14 residues. DNA of the CDR3: TGCGCCAGCAGCCAAGATTGGGGGGATCAGCCCCAGCATTTT. Translated, it gives CASSQDWGDQPQHF.

This chain links TRBV12-3 or TRBV12-4 with TRBJ2-7, with 8 bases fitting TRBD2. The CDR3 has 13 residues. V was pared by 6 bases and J by 5 bases, with 6 bases of the junction left unmatched. CDR3 in amino acids: CASSLGRVHEQYF. As DNA, the CDR3 is TGTGCCAGCAGCCTCGGGAGGGTCCACGAGCAGTACTTC.

The rearrangement links TRBV19 to TRBJ2-1, with D possibly TRBD1 on 5 matching bases. The CDR3 runs 13 residues. With 9 bases removed from V and 8 bases from J, the gap between germline ends came to 17 bases. Germline CDR1 is LNHDA and CDR2 is SQIVND (reference sequence). DNA of the CDR3: TGTGCCAGCGTCGAGAATGGCAGGGATGAGCAGTTCTTC. Translated, it gives CASVENGRDEQFF.

The V call is TRBV3-1 (or the pseudogene TRBV3-2), the J call TRBJ2-7; 11 bases are a match to TRBD2. CDR3 size: 15 residues. Germline-derived CDR1 and CDR2 are LGHDT and YNNKEL (reference sequence). V dropped 3 bases and J dropped 8; count of bases not matched to a gene: 9. As DNA, the CDR3 is TGTGCCAGCAGCCACCGAACTAGCGGGAGCCGGCAGCAGTACTTC. It is translated as CASSHRTSGSRQQYF.

V and J are TRBV12-3 or TRBV12-4 and TRBJ1-1; no clear D gene. Trimming removed 8 bases from V and 1 base from J, with 11 bases in between. This CDR3 is built from 13 residues. The CDR3 nucleotides read TGTGCCAGCCGTCCCCCAGGGAACACTGAAGCTTTCTTT. Translating gives CASRPPGNTEAFF.

J is TRBJ2-5 and V is TRBV3-1 (or the pseudogene TRBV3-2); possibly TRBD2 for D (5 bases). Trimming shortened V by 1 base and J by 2 bases, and 11 bases separated the two germline ends. The CDR3 consists of 15 residues. Germline CDR1 reads LGHDT; CDR2 reads YNNKEL (reference sequence). Here the CDR3 reads CASSQAAGGQETQYF. The CDR3 DNA is TGTGCCAGCAGCCAAGCTGCGGGTGGGCAAGAGACCCAGTACTTC.

The gene calls are TRBV5-1 and TRBJ1-2, with TRBD1 identical over 7 bases. Germline values: CDR1 SGHRS, CDR2 YFSETQ. This CDR3 is built from 16 residues. The junction had 9 bases not matched to a gene; V was cut back by 0 bases and J by 4 bases. CDR3 amino acids: CASSLGGQRLAYGYTF. CDR3 bases: TGCGCCAGCAGCTTGGGGGGACAGCGACTTGCCTATGGCTACACCTTC.